This TCR beta chain was captured in a study of monozygotic twins with inflammatory bowel disease. Per TCR library, roughly 3,600 ng of total RNA was used. One entry per CDR3 protein, without DNA, is what TCRdb gives after re-calling the 5' RACE reads. The table gives about 420,000 distinct CDR3 sequences; the top ten clones make up 2.4% of it. Germline values: CDR1 MNHEY, CDR2 SVGAGI. This CDR3 region has 15 residues. Regarding this clonotype: No antigen is known for it.

Study-level points and caveats: The data did not back a single strong IBD-associated clonotype or signal. Treatment differences in immunosuppression may have added variability to the repertoires of patients. Telling different T cell subtypes apart from each other was not possible.

The sequence derives from a human donor with ulcerative colitis or Crohn's disease, or a healthy co-twin of an affected twin (not recorded which). The rearrangement uses TRBV6-5 and TRBJ1-2; as DNA is missing, the TRBD1 call by TCRdb cannot be tested. The source material was blood. CDR3: CASSFRGQINYGYTF.